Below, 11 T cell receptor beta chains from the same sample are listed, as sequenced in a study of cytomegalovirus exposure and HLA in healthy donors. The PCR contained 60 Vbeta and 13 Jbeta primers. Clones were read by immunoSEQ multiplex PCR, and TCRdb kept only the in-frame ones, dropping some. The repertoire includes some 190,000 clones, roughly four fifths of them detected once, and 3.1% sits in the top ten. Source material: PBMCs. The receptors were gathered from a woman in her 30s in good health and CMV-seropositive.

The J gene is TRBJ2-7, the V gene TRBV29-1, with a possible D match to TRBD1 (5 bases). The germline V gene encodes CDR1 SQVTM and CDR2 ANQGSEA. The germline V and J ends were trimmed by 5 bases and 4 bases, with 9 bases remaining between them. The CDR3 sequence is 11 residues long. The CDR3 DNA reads TGCAGCGTTTTGACAGAATACGAGCAGTACTTC. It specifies CSVLTEYEQYF.

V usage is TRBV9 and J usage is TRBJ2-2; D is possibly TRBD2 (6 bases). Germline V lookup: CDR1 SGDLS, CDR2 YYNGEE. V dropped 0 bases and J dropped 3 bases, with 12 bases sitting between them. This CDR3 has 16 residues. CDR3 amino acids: CASSVGWGGDTGELFF. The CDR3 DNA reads TGTGCCAGCAGCGTAGGGTGGGGAGGCGACACCGGGGAGCTGTTTTTT.

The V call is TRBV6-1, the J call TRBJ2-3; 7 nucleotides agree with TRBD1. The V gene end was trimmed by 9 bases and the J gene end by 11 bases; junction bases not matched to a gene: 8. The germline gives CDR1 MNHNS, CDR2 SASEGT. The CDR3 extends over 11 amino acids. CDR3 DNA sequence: TGTGCCAGTCGGACAGGCCAAAAGCAGTATTTT. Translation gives CASRTGQKQYF.

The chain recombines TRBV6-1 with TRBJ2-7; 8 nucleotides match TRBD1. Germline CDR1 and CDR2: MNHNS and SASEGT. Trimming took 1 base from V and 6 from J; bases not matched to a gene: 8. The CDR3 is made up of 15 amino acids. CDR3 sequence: CASSEGRTGTREQYF. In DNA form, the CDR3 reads TGTGCCAGCAGTGAAGGCCGGACAGGGACACGCGAGCAGTACTTC.

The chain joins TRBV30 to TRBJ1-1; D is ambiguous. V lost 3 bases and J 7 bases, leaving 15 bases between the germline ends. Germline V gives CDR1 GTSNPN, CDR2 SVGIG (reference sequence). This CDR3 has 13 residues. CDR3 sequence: CAWRTGGPCEAFF. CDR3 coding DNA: TGTGCCTGGAGAACCGGAGGGCCGTGTGAAGCTTTCTTT.

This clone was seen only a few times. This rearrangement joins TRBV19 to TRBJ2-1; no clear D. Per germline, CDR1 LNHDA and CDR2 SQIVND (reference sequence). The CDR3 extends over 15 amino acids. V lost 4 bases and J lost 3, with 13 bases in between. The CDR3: CASSRLLEIYNEQFF. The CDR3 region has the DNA TGTGCCAGTAGTAGACTCCTTGAAATCTACAATGAGCAGTTCTTC.

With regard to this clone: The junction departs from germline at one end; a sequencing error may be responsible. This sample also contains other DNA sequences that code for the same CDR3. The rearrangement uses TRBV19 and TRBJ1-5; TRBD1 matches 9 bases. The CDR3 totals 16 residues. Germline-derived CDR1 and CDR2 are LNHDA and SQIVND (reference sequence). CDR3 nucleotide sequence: TGTGCCAGTAGTTCCACAGGGGGCCTTAGCAACCAGCCCCAGCATTTT. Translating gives CASSSTGGLSNQPQHF.

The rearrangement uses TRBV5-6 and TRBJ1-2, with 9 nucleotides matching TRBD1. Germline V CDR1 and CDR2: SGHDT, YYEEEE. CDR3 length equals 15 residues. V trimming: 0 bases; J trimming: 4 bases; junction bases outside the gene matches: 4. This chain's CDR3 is CASSLATGGSYGYTF. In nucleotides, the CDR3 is TGTGCCAGCAGCTTGGCCACAGGGGGCAGCTATGGCTACACCTTC.

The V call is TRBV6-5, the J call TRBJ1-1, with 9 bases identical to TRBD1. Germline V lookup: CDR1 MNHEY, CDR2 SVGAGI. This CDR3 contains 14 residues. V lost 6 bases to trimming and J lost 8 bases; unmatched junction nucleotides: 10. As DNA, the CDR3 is TGTGCCAGCAGACAGGGGGCTTCTATGGGCGAAGCTTTCTTT. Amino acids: CASRQGASMGEAFF.

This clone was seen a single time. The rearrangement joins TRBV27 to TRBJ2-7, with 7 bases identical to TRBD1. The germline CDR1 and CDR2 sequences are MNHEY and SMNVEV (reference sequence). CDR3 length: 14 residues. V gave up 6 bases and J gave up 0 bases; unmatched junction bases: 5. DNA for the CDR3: TGTGCCAGCAGCTGGGGGACAGCCTCCTACGAGCAGTACTTC. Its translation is CASSWGTASYEQYF.

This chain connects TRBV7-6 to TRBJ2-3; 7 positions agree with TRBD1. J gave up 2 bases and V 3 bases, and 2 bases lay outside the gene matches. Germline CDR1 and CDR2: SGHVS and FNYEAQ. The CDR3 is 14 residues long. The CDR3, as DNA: TGTGCCAGCAGCTTCGGGACAGCCACAGATACGCAGTATTTT. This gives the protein CASSFGTATDTQYF.